This entry lists 4 T cell receptor beta chains sequenced from one sample in a study of monozygotic twins with inflammatory bowel disease. With the 5' RACE reads reprocessed, TCRdb shows one record per CDR3 protein and no DNA. In all, the sample yields 420,000 or so distinct CDR3 sequences. The source material was blood. Receptors originate from a human donor with ulcerative colitis or Crohn's disease, or a healthy co-twin of an affected twin (not recorded which).

This chain uses TRBV5-1 with TRBJ2-3; the TCRdb D gene call, TRBD1, has no DNA to confirm it. This CDR3 has 15 amino acids. The germline gives CDR1 SGHRS, CDR2 YFSETQ. CDR3 loop: CASNVQGAGTDTQYF.

This chain connects TRBV28 to TRBJ1-4; TCRdb returns TRBD1, unconfirmable since there is no DNA. CDR3 length equals 15 residues. In germline, CDR1 is MDHEN, CDR2 SYDVKM. CDR3 sequence: CASSPLTGRVEKLFF.

The V call is TRBV28, the J call TRBJ2-1; there is no DNA to check the TCRdb D call of TRBD2. Germline V gene lookup returns CDR1 MDHEN and CDR2 SYDVKM. The CDR3 runs to 16 residues. CDR3 sequence: CASSPDSGRAGNEQFF.

The chain employs TRBV20-1 and TRBJ2-3. The CDR3 sequence is 13 residues long. CDR1 DFQATT and CDR2 SNEGSKA come from the germline V gene (reference sequence). This chain's CDR3 is CSARDRSTDTQYF.